This T cell receptor (beta chain) was recovered during a study of T cell repertoires in cytomegalovirus infection. Note on this clonotype: As yet, its antigen is unknown.

This CDR3 is 11 amino acids long. Deletions cut 5 bases from V and 8 bases from J, with 7 bases between. Germline lookup yields CDR1 SGHTA and CDR2 FQGNSA. TCRdb re-derived calls from the reads in MiXCR, one entry per CDR3 protein. The profile covers roughly 700,000 distinct CDR3 sequences, with around 30% appearing a single time and 15% to 20% taken by the ten largest. V gene TRBV7-2 combines with J gene TRBJ2-1; D uncertain. The source material was cultured PBMCs, sampled from culture after CMV antigen stimulation. The source of this sequence is a human donor in good health (CMV status not recorded). Some clones in this sample may be carry-over from other donors' samples. In nucleotides, the CDR3 is TGTGCCAGCAGCCAGTTCTATGAGCAGTTCTTC. This gives the protein CASSQFYEQFF.